This TCR beta chain was identified in a study of shared clonotypes between healthy human individuals. Study-wide results and limits: Clonotypes that were shared across a few donors made up around 5.5% of naive CD4 clonotypes.

The CDR3 extends over 16 amino acids. CDR1 and CDR2 (germline): LNHNV, YYDKDF (reference sequence). V lost 0 bases to trimming and J lost 2 bases, with 14 bases between them. Clones were read by immunoSEQ multiplex PCR, and TCRdb kept only the in-frame ones, dropping some. The sample has fewer than 400,000 clones, approximately 79% seen once. Regarding this clone: Antigen specificity is unknown.

The sequence came from a man aged 25 to 45 in good health. The material sequenced was memory CD4+ T cells sorted from blood. Subset in this sample: CD45RA-negative fraction. This chain uses TRBV15 with TRBJ2-7; the D is unclear. The CDR3 loop is CATSRDLPGNTYEQYF. CDR3 bases: TGTGCCACCAGCAGAGATCTTCCTGGAAATACCTACGAGCAGTACTTC.